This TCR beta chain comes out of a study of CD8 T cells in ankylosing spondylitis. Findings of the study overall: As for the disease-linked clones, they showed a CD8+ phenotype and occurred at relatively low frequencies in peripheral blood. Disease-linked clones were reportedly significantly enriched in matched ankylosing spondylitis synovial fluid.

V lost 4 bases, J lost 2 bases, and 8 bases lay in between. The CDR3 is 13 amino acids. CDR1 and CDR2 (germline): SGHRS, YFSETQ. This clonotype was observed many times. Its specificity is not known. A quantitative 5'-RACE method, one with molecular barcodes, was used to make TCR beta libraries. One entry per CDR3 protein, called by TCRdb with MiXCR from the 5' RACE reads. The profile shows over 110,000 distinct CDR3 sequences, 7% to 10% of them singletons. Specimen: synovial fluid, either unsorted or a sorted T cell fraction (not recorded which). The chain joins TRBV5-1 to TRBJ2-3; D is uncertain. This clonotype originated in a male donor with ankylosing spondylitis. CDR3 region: CASSEGPTDTQYF. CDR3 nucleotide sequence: TGCGCCAGCAGCGAAGGTCCCACAGATACGCAGTATTTT.